The rows below give T cell receptor beta chains drawn from one sample of a study of blood T cell repertoires in COVID-19. Measured with immunoSEQ multiplex PCR; TCRdb has only the in-frame clones, and not every one. The profile shows about 74,000 clones, roughly 88% of them singletons. The sample comprised peripheral blood. Receptors were obtained from a woman older than 75 with active or convalescent COVID-19. CDR3s include the opening cysteine and the closing phenylalanine or tryptophan. D genes are given only for firm matches. The size of a clone is reported for some rows only, either as once, few or many, or as a class for expanded clones.

TRBV18	TRBJ2-5	.	.	15	TGTGCCAGCTCAACGAAAGCGGCAATACAAGAGACCCAGTACTTC	CASSTKAAIQETQYF
TRBV4-3	TRBJ1-1	.	.	13	TGCGCCAGCAGCCAAGACAGGATCACTGAAGCTTTCTTT	CASSQDRITEAFF
TRBV2	TRBJ2-2	.	.	13	TGTGCCAGCAGTGCCGACTACACCGGGGAGCTGTTTTTT	CASSADYTGELFF
TRBV5-4	TRBJ1-2	.	.	16	TGTGCCAGCAGCTTGGGGTCTAGTGGCGCAAACTATGGCTACACCTTC	CASSLGSSGANYGYTF
TRBV4-1	TRBJ2-6	.	.	18	TGCGCCAGCAGCCCCAATCGGGGAGCTCCCTCTGGGGCCAACGTCCTGACTTTC	CASSPNRGAPSGANVLTF
TRBV24-1	TRBJ2-5	.	.	15	TGTGCCACCAGTGACTCGAGAGTAAGTGGAGAGACCCAGTACTTC	CATSDSRVSGETQYF
TRBV9	TRBJ2-7	.	.	14	TGTGCCAGCAGCGCGGGGGCTAGCGGAATCGAGCAGTACTTC	CASSAGASGIEQYF
TRBV12-3/TRBV12-4	TRBJ1-2	.	.	12	TGTGCCAGCAGTTTCCGGGGATGGGGCTACACCTTC	CASSFRGWGYTF
TRBV7-2	TRBJ2-1	.	.	15	TGTGCCAGCAGCTTAGGTGGTGGGAGGGGGGATGAGCAGTTCTTC	CASSLGGGRGDEQFF
TRBV12-3/TRBV12-4	TRBJ2-7	.	.	12	TGTGCCAGCAGTGCAGGAATCGTCGAGCAGTACTTC	CASSAGIVEQYF
TRBV3-1/TRBV3-2	TRBJ1-6	.	.	16	TGTGCCAGCAGCCAAGATGTCGGGGAAATAGGCTCACCCCTCCACTTT	CASSQDVGEIGSPLHF
TRBV7-6	TRBJ2-7	.	.	13	TGTGCCAGCAGCCCCGGGATCTCCTACGAGCAGTACTTC	CASSPGISYEQYF
TRBV7-9	TRBJ2-7	.	.	14	TGTGCCAGCAGCTTAGGGACAGACCCCTACGAGCAGTACTTC	CASSLGTDPYEQYF
TRBV2	TRBJ1-2	.	.	12	TGTGCCAGCAGTGACAGGGGCGGCGGCTACACCTTC	CASSDRGGGYTF
TRBV15	TRBJ1-1	.	.	13	TGTGCCACCAGCAGAGGAGCCAACACTGAAGCTTTCTTT	CATSRGANTEAFF
TRBV7-2	TRBJ2-1	.	.	15	TGTGCCAGCAGCTTAGTGGCGGGCTCGGGCAATGAGCAGTTCTTC	CASSLVAGSGNEQFF
TRBV7-2	TRBJ1-2	.	.	15	TGTGCCAGCAGCTCACTACCGGACAGCCCCTATGGCTACACCTTC	CASSSLPDSPYGYTF
TRBV27	TRBJ1-1	.	.	13	TGTGCCAGCGGGGAGGGGATGAACACTGAAGCTTTCTTT	CASGEGMNTEAFF
TRBV6-5	TRBJ1-1	.	TRBD1	14	TGTGCCAGCAGCCTTGACAGGGGGAACACTGAAGCTTTCTTT	CASSLDRGNTEAFF
TRBV18	TRBJ2-2	.	TRBD1	16	TGTGCCAGCTCACATGGACAGGGGGCAACGACCGGGGAGCTGTTTTTT	CASSHGQGATTGELFF
TRBV18	TRBJ2-7	once	.	13	TGTGCCAGCTCACCACTCGGGATCTACGAGCAGTACTTC	CASSPLGIYEQYF
TRBV7-2	TRBJ1-6	.	.	17	TGTGCCAGCAGCTTAGATCGGGGGGTCTCCTATAATTCACCCCTCCACTTT	CASSLDRGVSYNSPLHF
TRBV19	TRBJ2-7	.	TRBD1	14	TGTGCCAGTAGCGGGGGACAGGGTAGATACGAGCAGTACTTC	CASSGGQGRYEQYF
TRBV4-1	TRBJ2-7	.	TRBD2	15	TGCGCCAGCAGCCAAGAACCAGCGGGGGTATACGAGCAGTACTTC	CASSQEPAGVYEQYF
TRBV19	TRBJ1-1	.	TRBD1	14	TGTGCCAGTAGTCCCCGGACAGGATGGGTATCTGCTTTCTTT	CASSPRTGWVSAFF
TRBV6-5	TRBJ2-3	.	TRBD1	15	TGTGCCAGCAGTAGAGCCGGGACAGGGGGGGATACGCAGTATTTT	CASSRAGTGGDTQYF
TRBV4-2	TRBJ2-4	.	TRBD2	18	TGTGCCAGCAGCCAAGGTATAGCGGGAGGACTAGCCAAAAACATTCAGTACTTC	CASSQGIAGGLAKNIQYF
TRBV9	TRBJ2-1	.	TRBD2	16	TGTGCCAGCAGCCCCCGCGGAGCGGGAGGTCACAATGAGCAGTTCTTC	CASSPRGAGGHNEQFF
TRBV5-1	TRBJ2-1	.	TRBD2	15	TGCGCCAGCAGCTCTAGCGGGGACTCCTACAATGAGCAGTTCTTC	CASSSSGDSYNEQFF
TRBV9	TRBJ2-3	.	TRBD2	16	TGTGCCAGCAGCGTCGGGCGGGACTACTACACAGATACGCAGTATTTT	CASSVGRDYYTDTQYF
TRBV24-1	TRBJ1-4	.	TRBD1	15	TGTGCCACCAGTGATTCTCGACAGGGGGGTGAAAAACTGTTTTTT	CATSDSRQGGEKLFF
TRBV5-1	TRBJ2-1	.	TRBD2	16	TGCGCCAGCAGCACCGACCTAGCGGGAACATACAATGAGCAGTTCTTC	CASSTDLAGTYNEQFF
TRBV9	TRBJ2-3	once	TRBD1	15	TGTGCCAGCAGCGCCGGGACAGCTAGCACAGATACGCAGTATTTT	CASSAGTASTDTQYF
TRBV6-5	TRBJ1-1	.	TRBD1	15	TGTGCCAGCAGTTCTCGACAGGGACGGAACACTGAAGCTTTCTTT	CASSSRQGRNTEAFF
TRBV5-4	TRBJ2-5	.	TRBD1	13	TGTGCCAGCAGCCCGGGACAGCAAGAGACCCAGTACTTC	CASSPGQQETQYF
TRBV19	TRBJ2-5	.	.	15	TGTGCCAGTAGTTCATCCCGGGACACGCAAGAGACCCAGTACTTC	CASSSSRDTQETQYF
TRBV6-2/TRBV6-3	TRBJ1-2	.	TRBD1	13	TGTGCCAGCAGTGTCCCGGGACAGGCTCGAAGCACCTTC	CASSVPGQARSTF
TRBV3-1/TRBV3-2	TRBJ1-1	.	.	13	TGTGCCAGCAGCTATTCACAGGTGGCTGAAGCTTTCTTT	CASSYSQVAEAFF
TRBV4-1	TRBJ2-7	.	.	12	TGCGCCAGCAGCCATCAGGTCTGCGAGCAGTACTTC	CASSHQVCEQYF
TRBV18	TRBJ2-3	.	.	13	TGTGCCAGCTCACCCCCGAGTGCAGATACGCAGTATTTT	CASSPPSADTQYF
TRBV7-9	TRBJ1-2	.	TRBD1	14	TGTGCCAGCAGCCCCGGACAGGGGGCGGGAGGCTACACCTTC	CASSPGQGAGGYTF
TRBV18	TRBJ1-1	.	TRBD1	15	TGTGCCAGCTCACCCTGGACAGGGGAGAACACTGAAGCTTTCTTT	CASSPWTGENTEAFF
TRBV19	TRBJ1-5	.	.	17	TGTGCCAGTAGTATAGCCTTGAGCAGGGTGAGTAATCAGCCCCAGCATTTT	CASSIALSRVSNQPQHF
TRBV10-3	TRBJ1-5	.	TRBD1	15	TGTGCCATCAGTGCTTCCGGGACAGGGAATCAGCCCCAGCATTTT	CAISASGTGNQPQHF
TRBV5-4	TRBJ2-1	.	.	16	TGTGCCAGCAGCATTGACTGGCACACCTCCTACAATGAGCAGTTCTTC	CASSIDWHTSYNEQFF
TRBV10-3	TRBJ2-3	.	.	11	TGTGCCATCAGAGCTGGAGATACGCAGTATTTT	CAIRAGDTQYF